These T cell receptor beta chains were read from a single sample in a study of shared clonotypes between healthy human individuals. TCRdb's table, derived via immunoSEQ multiplex PCR, lists solely in-frame clones and lacks some. The sample includes 550,000 to 850,000 clones, over 65% of them seen just once. Sequenced: memory CD4+ T cells sorted from blood. The receptors were gathered from a woman aged 25 to 39 in good health. Each CDR3 is given with its conserved first and last residue. The D gene is left open where the match is weak. Some rows mark clone size as missing; the rest say once, few, many or name a class of expanded clone.

cdr3_aa cdr3_nt v_call d_call j_call clone_size
CASSFTGLATYEQYF TGTGCCAGCAGCTTTACCGGACTAGCCACCTACGAGCAGTACTTC TRBV7-9 TRBD2 TRBJ2-7 NA
CASSRTGGYGANVLTF TGTGCCAGTAGTAGGACAGGGGGCTATGGGGCCAACGTCCTGACTTTC TRBV19 TRBD1 TRBJ2-6 NA
CAISGGARGFYEQYF TGTGCCATCTCAGGGGGCGCGCGGGGGTTCTACGAGCAGTACTTC TRBV2 NA TRBJ2-7 NA
CASSVRLGTENTGELFF TGTGCCAGCAGCGTCAGACTTGGGACAGAAAACACCGGGGAGCTGTTTTTT TRBV5-4 TRBD1 TRBJ2-2 NA
CASSLSGLAGALGGELFF TGTGCCAGCAGTTTATCGGGCCTAGCGGGAGCCCTTGGCGGGGAGCTGTTTTTT TRBV27 TRBD2 TRBJ2-2 NA
CASSLGRGSYGYTF TGTGCCAGCAGTTTGGGCAGGGGGAGCTATGGCTACACCTTC TRBV28 TRBD1 TRBJ1-2 NA
CASSLDWGETQYF TGTGCCAGCAGCTTAGACTGGGGGGAGACCCAGTACTTC TRBV5-6 NA TRBJ2-5 NA
CSARAREAFF TGCAGTGCTAGAGCTAGAGAAGCTTTCTTT TRBV20-1 NA TRBJ1-1 NA
CASSPGSLGNQPQHF TGCGCCAGCAGCCCTGGCAGCCTAGGGAATCAGCCCCAGCATTTT TRBV4-1 NA TRBJ1-5 NA
CASTAYNEQFF TGTGCCAGCACAGCGTACAATGAGCAGTTCTTC TRBV7-8 NA TRBJ2-1 NA
CASSFSTGGLGGYTF TGTGCCAGCAGCTTTTCGACAGGGGGTTTAGGTGGCTACACCTTC TRBV11-2 TRBD1 TRBJ1-2 NA
CASSIESGAARTDTQYF TGTGCCAGTAGTATAGAGTCCGGGGCAGCGCGCACAGATACGCAGTATTTT TRBV19 NA TRBJ2-3 NA
CASSPAGNPETQYF TGCGCCAGCAGCCCAGCCGGCAACCCAGAGACCCAGTACTTC TRBV5-1 NA TRBJ2-5 NA
CASSLRGGGNTIYF TGTGCCAGCAGCTTGCGGGGGGGAGGAAACACCATATATTTT TRBV5-6 NA TRBJ1-3 NA
CASSLRGASGRPSSYEQYF TGTGCCAGCAGTTTAAGGGGGGCCAGCGGGAGGCCCAGCTCCTACGAGCAGTACTTC TRBV27 TRBD2 TRBJ2-7 NA
CASSLDRQPVTLAFF TGTGCCAGCAGTTTGGATAGACAGCCCGTTACCCTCGCTTTCTTT TRBV28 NA TRBJ1-1 NA
CASSEEVYSGANVLTF TGTGCCAGCAGTGAAGAGGTGTACTCTGGGGCCAACGTCCTGACTTTC TRBV2 NA TRBJ2-6 NA
CASSLELGAANEKLFF TGCGCCAGCAGCTTGGAACTGGGGGCTGCTAATGAAAAACTGTTTTTT TRBV5-1 NA TRBJ1-4 NA
CASSLGQWAEAFF TGTGCCAGCAGTTTGGGGCAGTGGGCTGAAGCTTTCTTT TRBV28 NA TRBJ1-1 NA
CAISELAEQETQYF TGTGCCATCAGTGAGTTAGCGGAACAAGAGACCCAGTACTTC TRBV10-3 NA TRBJ2-5 NA
CASSLQGQVNSYEQYF TGTGCCAGCAGCTTACAGGGACAGGTTAACTCCTACGAGCAGTACTTC TRBV7-2 TRBD1 TRBJ2-7 NA
CASRGHLAGGNEQFF TGTGCCAGCAGAGGCCACCTAGCGGGAGGAAATGAGCAGTTCTTC TRBV28 TRBD2 TRBJ2-1 NA
CASSPRQRDGYTF TGTGCCAGCTCACCACGACAGAGAGATGGCTACACCTTC TRBV18 NA TRBJ1-2 NA
CASSLVGGGEQYF TGTGCCAGCAGCTTAGTGGGAGGGGGCGAGCAGTACTTC TRBV7-6 NA TRBJ2-7 NA
CASSFWTSRDEQFF TGTGCCAGCAGCTTTTGGACTAGCAGGGATGAGCAGTTCTTC TRBV7-2 TRBD2 TRBJ2-1 once
CASSEPGPYEQYF TGTGCCAGCAGTGAACCGGGACCCTACGAGCAGTACTTC TRBV2 NA TRBJ2-7 NA
CASSPVNTRGYTF TGTGCCAGCAGCCCTGTAAATACTAGGGGCTACACCTTC TRBV21-1 NA TRBJ1-2 NA
CASGSGIQETQYF TGTGCCAGCGGGAGTGGAATCCAAGAGACCCAGTACTTC TRBV7-8 NA TRBJ2-5 few
CASSGASGTATYEQYF TGTGCCAGCAGTGGGGCATCCGGGACAGCCACCTACGAGCAGTACTTC TRBV6-1 TRBD1 TRBJ2-7 few
CASSLEGGRRTYGYTF TGCGCCAGCAGCTTGGAGGGTGGAAGACGCACCTATGGCTACACCTTC TRBV5-1 NA TRBJ1-2 NA
CASSFSANYGYTF TGTGCCAGCAGTTTTTCCGCTAACTATGGCTACACCTTC TRBV28 NA TRBJ1-2 NA
CASSLSRARGAQYF TGTGCCAGCAGCTTATCGAGGGCCCGAGGTGCCCAGTACTTC TRBV11-2 NA TRBJ2-5 once
CASSVDQETQYF TGTGCCAGCAGTGTTGATCAAGAGACCCAGTACTTC TRBV2 NA TRBJ2-5 NA